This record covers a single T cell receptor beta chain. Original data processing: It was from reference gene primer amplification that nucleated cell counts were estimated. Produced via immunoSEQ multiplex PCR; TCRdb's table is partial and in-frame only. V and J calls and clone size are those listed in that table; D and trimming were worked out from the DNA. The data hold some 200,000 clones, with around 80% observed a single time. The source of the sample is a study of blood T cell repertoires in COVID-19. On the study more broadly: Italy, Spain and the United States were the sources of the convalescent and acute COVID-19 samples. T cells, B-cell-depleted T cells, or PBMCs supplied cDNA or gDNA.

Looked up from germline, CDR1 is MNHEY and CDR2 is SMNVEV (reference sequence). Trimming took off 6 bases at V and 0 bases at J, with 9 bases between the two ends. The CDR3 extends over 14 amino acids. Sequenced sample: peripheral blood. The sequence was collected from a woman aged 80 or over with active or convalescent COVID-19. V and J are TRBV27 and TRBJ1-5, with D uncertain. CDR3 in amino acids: CASSILNSNQPQHF. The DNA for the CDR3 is TGTGCCAGCAGCATCCTAAATAGCAATCAGCCCCAGCATTTT.